Listed below are T cell receptor beta chains from one sample, sequenced in a study of T cell responses to AZD1222 COVID-19 vaccine. Measured with immunoSEQ multiplex PCR; TCRdb has only the in-frame clones, and not every one. Here the sample spans tens of thousands of clones, less than 95% being singletons. This material consisted of peripheral blood, taken 28 days after the second AZD1222 dose. The receptors originated from an adult who received the AZD1222 COVID-19 vaccine. CDR3s include the opening cysteine and the closing phenylalanine or tryptophan. D genes are given only for firm matches. Size tells how often a clone was seen (once, few, many) or the class of an expanded clone, and some rows leave it out.

j_call clone_size d_call v_call cdr3_aa cdr3_nt
TRBJ2-6 NA NA TRBV9 CASSVYVGGANVLTF TGTGCCAGCAGCGTTTATGTAGGTGGGGCCAACGTCCTGACTTTC
TRBJ2-1 once NA TRBV6-4 CASSVESYNEQFF TGTGCCAGCAGTGTTGAATCCTACAATGAGCAGTTCTTC
TRBJ2-1 NA TRBD1 TRBV25-1 CASSKQGRTYNEQFF TGTGCCAGCAGCAAACAGGGGAGAACCTACAATGAGCAGTTCTTC
TRBJ2-5 few TRBD2 TRBV6-2/TRBV6-3 CASSHPTAGEGETQYF TGTGCCAGCAGCCACCCAACAGCGGGAGAAGGAGAGACCCAGTACTTC
TRBJ1-5 NA TRBD1 TRBV18 CASSPTTGGRQPQHF TGTGCCAGCTCACCGACAACAGGGGGACGTCAGCCCCAGCATTTT
TRBJ1-5 NA TRBD1 TRBV19 CASSRGQVVSRSNQPQHF TGTGCCAGTAGTCGTGGACAGGTCGTTAGCCGCAGCAATCAGCCCCAGCATTTT
TRBJ2-3 NA TRBD2 TRBV27 CASSGDRGLAGADTQYF TGTGCCAGCAGTGGAGATAGGGGACTAGCGGGAGCGGATACGCAGTATTTT
TRBJ1-2 once NA TRBV7-9 CASSLIVGDTF TGTGCCAGCAGCTTAATAGTCGGGGACACCTTC
TRBJ2-1 few TRBD2 TRBV6-2/TRBV6-3 CASSRSGSPHNEQFF TGTGCCAGCAGCCGGAGCGGGAGTCCCCACAATGAGCAGTTCTTC
TRBJ2-7 NA TRBD2 TRBV6-2/TRBV6-3 CASSYPGLAGDQQYF TGTGCCAGCAGTTACCCTGGACTAGCGGGAGATCAGCAGTACTTC
TRBJ2-5 NA TRBD1 TRBV6-5 CASKGQGAGETQYF TGTGCCAGCAAGGGCCAGGGGGCTGGGGAGACCCAGTACTTC
TRBJ1-2 few NA TRBV11-2 CASSLRGRGRGAYGYTF TGTGCCAGCAGCTTGAGGGGCCGAGGCAGGGGCGCCTATGGCTACACCTTC
TRBJ2-5 NA TRBD2 TRBV5-1 CASSSDLAGSEETQYF TGCGCCAGCAGCTCGGACTTAGCGGGGTCGGAGGAGACCCAGTACTTC
TRBJ2-5 NA TRBD2 TRBV19 CASSKLAGRETQYF TGTGCCAGTAGTAAACTAGCGGGAAGAGAGACCCAGTACTTC
TRBJ2-5 NA NA TRBV9 CASSVDFGREETQYF TGTGCCAGCAGCGTAGATTTCGGGAGAGAAGAGACCCAGTACTTC
TRBJ1-1 NA NA TRBV19 CASSPTRDTEAFF TGTGCCAGTAGTCCTACCAGGGACACTGAAGCTTTCTTT
TRBJ1-1 NA NA TRBV28 CASSPPIPTEAFF TGTGCCAGCAGCCCTCCTATACCCACTGAAGCTTTCTTT
TRBJ1-2 NA TRBD1 TRBV11-3 CASSSGQGPTPNGYTF TGTGCCAGCAGTTCTGGACAGGGCCCCACGCCTAATGGCTACACCTTC
TRBJ2-7 NA TRBD2 TRBV2 CASRGTSGTHEQYF TGTGCCAGCAGGGGGACTAGCGGGACCCACGAGCAGTACTTC
TRBJ2-3 once NA TRBV2 CASSEASGPRADTQYF TGTGCCAGCAGTGAAGCTTCAGGACCCAGGGCAGATACGCAGTATTTT
TRBJ2-3 NA NA TRBV5-4 CAIHKGGKEDTQYF TGTGCCATCCATAAGGGCGGGAAGGAAGATACGCAGTATTTT
TRBJ2-3 NA TRBD2 TRBV5-1 CASSFGLAGTDTQYF TGCGCCAGCAGTTTCGGACTAGCGGGAACAGATACGCAGTATTTT
TRBJ2-5 NA NA TRBV18 CASSPSGEETQYF TGTGCCAGCTCACCTTCCGGGGAAGAGACCCAGTACTTC
TRBJ1-5 NA TRBD1 TRBV2 CASSGGRGNQPQHF TGTGCCAGCAGTGGGGGCAGGGGGAATCAGCCCCAGCATTTT
TRBJ2-5 NA NA TRBV27 CASSPESRETQYF TGTGCCAGCAGCCCAGAGAGTAGAGAGACCCAGTACTTC
TRBJ1-5 NA TRBD1 TRBV5-1 CASSLDPGGSQPQHF TGCGCCAGCAGCTTAGATCCAGGGGGCAGTCAGCCCCAGCATTTT
TRBJ2-7 NA TRBD1 TRBV29-1 CSAGTGTGGEQYF TGCAGCGCCGGGACCGGGACAGGGGGTGAGCAGTACTTC
TRBJ2-7 NA NA TRBV21-1 CASRKRSGSPLANEQYF TGTGCCAGCAGAAAAAGGTCAGGGAGTCCCTTAGCGAACGAGCAGTACTTC
TRBJ2-1 NA TRBD2 TRBV9 CASSPHRTGLAEYNEQFF TGTGCCAGCAGCCCCCACCGGACGGGACTAGCGGAATACAATGAGCAGTTCTTC
TRBJ1-2 NA NA TRBV5-1 CASSLTENYGYTF TGCGCCAGCAGCCTAACAGAAAACTATGGCTACACCTTC
TRBJ1-1 NA NA TRBV6-5 CASERGENTEAFF TGTGCCAGCGAGCGGGGGGAAAACACTGAAGCTTTCTTT
TRBJ2-7 NA NA TRBV5-1 CASSLRGTAFYEQYF TGCGCCAGCAGCTTGCGTGGGACGGCATTCTACGAGCAGTACTTC
TRBJ1-2 NA TRBD1 TRBV24-1 CAIQGQGGQGYTF TGTGCCATTCAAGGACAGGGAGGACAGGGCTACACCTTC
TRBJ1-5 NA NA TRBV28 CASRAGTGNQPQHF TGTGCCAGCAGGGCGGGGACTGGCAATCAGCCCCAGCATTTT
TRBJ2-1 NA TRBD2 TRBV24-1 CATSAGTSGYNEQFF TGTGCCACCAGTGCCGGGACTAGTGGCTACAATGAGCAGTTCTTC
TRBJ2-5 NA NA TRBV30 CAWSPRETQYF TGTGCCTGGAGTCCCAGGGAGACCCAGTACTTC
TRBJ2-2 NA NA TRBV5-6 CASSFPLATGVATGELFF TGTGCCAGCAGCTTTCCACTAGCAACGGGAGTTGCCACCGGGGAGCTGTTTTTT
TRBJ2-5 NA TRBD1 TRBV5-1 CASSAGQGRGRETQYF TGCGCCAGCAGCGCCGGACAGGGGAGGGGTCGAGAGACCCAGTACTTC
TRBJ2-1 NA NA TRBV20-1 CSASRGPVYNEQFF TGCAGTGCTAGTCGGGGCCCCGTCTACAATGAGCAGTTCTTC
TRBJ2-2 NA NA TRBV3-1/TRBV3-2 CASSQFLQRRSAGELFF TGTGCCAGCAGCCAATTCTTACAGCGAAGAAGCGCCGGGGAGCTGTTTTTT
TRBJ1-1 NA NA TRBV7-2 CASSLDRARAFF TGTGCCAGCAGCTTAGACCGGGCTCGAGCTTTCTTT
TRBJ2-3 NA TRBD2 TRBV11-1 CASSLAFTSGSTDTQYF TGTGCCAGCAGCTTAGCCTTCACTAGCGGGAGCACAGATACGCAGTATTTT
TRBJ2-2 NA TRBD2 TRBV5-4 CASSLVPAGVPGELFF TGTGCCAGCAGCTTGGTTCCAGCGGGAGTCCCCGGGGAGCTGTTTTTT
TRBJ1-5 NA NA TRBV6-2/TRBV6-3 CASSYQEGHNQPQHF TGTGCCAGCAGTTACCAGGAGGGCCACAATCAGCCCCAGCATTTT
TRBJ2-1 NA TRBD2 TRBV19 CASTTSGRSYNEQFF TGTGCCAGTACCACTAGCGGACGCTCCTACAATGAGCAGTTCTTC